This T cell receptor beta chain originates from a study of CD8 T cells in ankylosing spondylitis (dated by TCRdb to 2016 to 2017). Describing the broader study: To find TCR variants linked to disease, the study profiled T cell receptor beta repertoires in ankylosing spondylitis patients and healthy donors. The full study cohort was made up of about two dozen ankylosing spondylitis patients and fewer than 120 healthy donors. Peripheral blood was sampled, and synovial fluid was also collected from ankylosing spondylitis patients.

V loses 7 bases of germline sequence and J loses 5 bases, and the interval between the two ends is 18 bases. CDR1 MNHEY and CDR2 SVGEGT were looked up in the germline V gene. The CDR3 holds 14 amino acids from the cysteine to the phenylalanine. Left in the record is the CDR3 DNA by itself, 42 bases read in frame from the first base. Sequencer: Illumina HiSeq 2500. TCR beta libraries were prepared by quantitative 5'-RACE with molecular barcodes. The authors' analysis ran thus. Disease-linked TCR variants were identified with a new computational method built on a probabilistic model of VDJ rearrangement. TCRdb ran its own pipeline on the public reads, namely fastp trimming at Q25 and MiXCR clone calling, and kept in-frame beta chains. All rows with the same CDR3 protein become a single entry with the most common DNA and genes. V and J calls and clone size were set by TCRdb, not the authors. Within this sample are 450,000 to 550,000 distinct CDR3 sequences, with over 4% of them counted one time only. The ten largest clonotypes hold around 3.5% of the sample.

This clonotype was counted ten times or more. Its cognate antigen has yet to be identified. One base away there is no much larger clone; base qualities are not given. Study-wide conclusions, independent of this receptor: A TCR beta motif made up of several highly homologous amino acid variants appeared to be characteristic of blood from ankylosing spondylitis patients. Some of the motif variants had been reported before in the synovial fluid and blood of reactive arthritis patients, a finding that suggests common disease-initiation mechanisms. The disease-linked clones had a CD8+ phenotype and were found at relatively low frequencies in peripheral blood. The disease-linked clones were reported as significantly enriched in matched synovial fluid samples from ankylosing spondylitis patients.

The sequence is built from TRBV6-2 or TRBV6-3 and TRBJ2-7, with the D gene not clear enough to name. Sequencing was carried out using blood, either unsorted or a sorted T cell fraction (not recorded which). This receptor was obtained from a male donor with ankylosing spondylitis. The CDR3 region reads CASTDSVPSDEQYF. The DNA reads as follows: TGTGCCAGCACCGATTCAGTCCCTTCGGACGAGCAGTACTTC.